This T cell receptor beta chain appears in the sequencing data of a study of OX40 agonist ivuxolimab in advanced cancers. Describing the broader study: Ivuxolimab, which targeted the costimulatory receptor OX40 (CD134), was an agonistic, fully human IgG2 monoclonal antibody. Intravenous ivuxolimab was administered to patients every 2 weeks at six dose levels: 0.01, 0.1, 0.3, 1.5, 3 and 10 mg/kg. Of the 50 to 55 dose-escalation patients, hepatocellular carcinoma was present in some 19, melanoma in around 15, renal cell carcinoma in 9 and head and neck cancer in 9. In the dose-escalation cohort, around four fifths of patients were male, and the mean age was approximately 60 years with a range of about 20 to 80. Prior anti-PD-1, anti-PD-L1 or anti-CTLA-4 therapy was permitted, and checkpoint inhibitors had been received by 40% to 50% of dose-escalation patients. Partial responses occurred in three dose-escalation patients, of whom one had hepatocellular carcinoma and two had cutaneous melanoma. The purpose of peripheral TCRbeta sequencing was to test whether ivuxolimab changed TCR sequence diversity and led to clonal T-cell expansion. The monotherapy dose-escalation portion (N ≈ 50 patients) of the phase I ivuxolimab trial is reported in the paper.

Beyond this particular receptor, the publication reports: Antigen specificity was not determined for the clonally expanded peripheral T cells. Partial responders in the 0.1-3.0 mg/kg groups had among the lowest normalized peripheral clonal expansion, especially among CD8+ T cells. On average, CD8+ T cells showed more expanded clones than CD4+ T cells after ivuxolimab. At doses of 0.1 to 3.0 mg/kg, clonal expansion of both CD4+ and CD8+ T cells in blood was seen between baseline and week 6. Low levels of normalized T-cell clonal expansion were also shown by some nonresponding patients.

As regards this clone: Its antigen specificity is not known. Base quality data are lacking; no much larger clone is found one base away.

The trial excluded patients who had a history of autoimmune disease or were on systemic immunosuppression. In every dose cohort, peripheral blood was drawn for TCR sequencing at baseline, cycle 4 day 1, and cycle 7 day 1. The samples were drawn from a first-in-human, open-label, multicenter phase I dose-escalation trial of ivuxolimab. Adults with locally advanced or metastatic melanoma, renal cell, hepatocellular, or head and neck squamous cell carcinoma were enrolled in the trial. CD4+ and CD8+ T cells were sorted separately from peripheral blood before TCR sequencing. To sequence the TCRbeta CDR3 region, genomic DNA was isolated from the sorted cells. The immunoSEQ Assay was used to sequence the TCRbeta CDR3 regions. TCRdb took this table from immuneACCESS and kept in-frame rearrangements with V and J called. Such tables lack part of the clones; where checked against another copy, unresolved V genes explain under half of the gap, and the rest is unexplained. The sample table lists over 15,000 clones, roughly 83% of them with a count of one. The ten top clones hold roughly 13% of the sample.

The sequence derives from an adult with an advanced solid tumor such as melanoma, head and neck, liver or kidney cancer. The sequencing here drew on CD4+ or CD8+ T cells sorted from blood, taken in a trial of the OX40 agonist ivuxolimab.

The CDR3: CASSLQGVNTEAFF. The sequenced DNA is TGCGCCAGCAGCTTACAGGGGGTGAACACTGAAGCTTTCTTT. The chain links TRBV5-1 with TRBJ1-1; TRBD1 agrees with 8 junctional bases. From a lookup of the germline V gene, CDR1 and CDR2 are SGHRS and YFSETQ. From the cysteine through the phenylalanine, the CDR3 covers 14 amino acids. CDR3 DNA is the only sequence kept; it has 42 bases, read in frame from the first base. V has 2 bases trimmed and J has 0 bases trimmed; junction bases matching no gene number 0.